Presented here are 30 T cell receptor beta chains from one specimen sequenced in a study of technical replicates of blood from a handful of donors (dated by TCRdb to about 2017). The library relied on the immunoSEQ multiplex PCR assay. Here the immuneACCESS table is served through TCRdb, limited to in-frame sequences with V and J called. Missing clones are a known gap in these copies; in checked studies unresolved V genes cover under half, and the rest lacks a known reason. Within this sample are about 70,000 clones, with 70% to 90% of them counted one time only. The ten top clones hold approximately 5.4% of the sample. Sequenced material: PBMCs. The source is a human donor in good health. Some clones in this sample may be carry-over from other donors' samples.

The V gene is TRBV5-6, the J gene TRBJ2-7; D is undetermined. The CDR3 contains 16 residues. From germline, CDR1 is SGHDT and CDR2 YYEEEE. V was pared by 1 base and J by 6 bases, with 20 bases between. The CDR3 sequence: CASSLRSARRGREQYF. Here the CDR3 DNA reads TGTGCCAGCAGCTTGCGATCAGCACGGAGAGGTCGCGAGCAGTACTTC.

V is TRBV10-3 and J is TRBJ2-5; possibly TRBD2 for D (6 bases). The V end lost 5 bases, the J end lost 4 bases, and 8 bases lay between the germline ends. Germline CDR1 ENHRY, CDR2 SYGVKD. The CDR3 runs to 12 residues. CDR3 sequence (DNA): TGTGCCATCAGTTTTAGCGGAGAGACCCAGTACTTC. Protein: CAISFSGETQYF.

In this sample, this clone turned up a few times. The V call is TRBV29-1, the J call TRBJ2-1; TRBD2 aligns across 8 bases. CDR1 is SQVTM, CDR2 ANQGSEA, per germline. CDR3 length equals 15 residues. V shed 3 bases and J 4 bases; nucleotides not matched to a gene: 8. The CDR3 DNA follows: TGCAGCGTTGACCGTTTAGCGGGACCGTACAATGAGCAGTTCTTC. Encoded protein: CSVDRLAGPYNEQFF.

The chain couples TRBV5-1 to TRBJ1-2; 10 bases agree with TRBD1. Germline V lookup: CDR1 SGHRS, CDR2 YFSETQ. The CDR3 loop spans 14 amino acids. J gave up 4 bases and V 4 bases, and 4 bases lay outside the gene matches. Here the CDR3 DNA reads TGCGCCAGCAGCCCGGGACAGGGGAGCTATGGCTACACCTTC. Its translation: CASSPGQGSYGYTF.

The J gene is TRBJ1-5, the V gene TRBV4-2, with D unclear. In germline, CDR1 is LGHNA, CDR2 YNFKEQ. The CDR3 contains 16 residues. V was shortened by 1 base and J by 1 base, with 11 bases between the two germline ends. Here the CDR3 DNA reads TGTGCCAGCAGCCAAGCTGAGAATCCGAGCAATCAGCCCCAGCATTTT. Residues: CASSQAENPSNQPQHF.

The CDR3 nucleotides are TGCAGCGCCGTTCTTAACACTGAAGCTTTCTTT. Encoded protein: CSAVLNTEAFF. The chain has TRBV29-1 and TRBJ1-1; D gene uncertain. V gave up 7 bases and J gave up 2 bases, with 8 bases separating them. Looked up from germline, CDR1 is SQVTM and CDR2 is ANQGSEA. This CDR3 comprises 11 residues. The whole variable domain, filled in from reference TRBV29-1 and TRBJ1-1, reads SAVISQKPSRDICQRGTSLTIQCQVDSQVTMMFWYRQQPGQSLTLIATANQGSEATYESGFVIDKFPISRPNLTFSTLTVSNMSPEDSSIYLCSAVLNTEAFFGQGTRLTVV.

The rearrangement joins TRBV6-4 to TRBJ1-1; TRBD1 might be the D (5 bases). Per the germline V gene, CDR1 is MRHNA and CDR2 is SNTAGT. V was shortened by 9 bases and J by 4 bases, with 27 bases between the two germline ends. The CDR3 has 17 amino acids. The CDR3 loop is CARTSGGGLIDGTEAFF. For the CDR3, the DNA is TGTGCCAGGACCTCCGGGGGAGGCCTAATTGATGGCACTGAAGCTTTCTTT.

The gene calls are TRBV5-1 and TRBJ1-2; D may be TRBD1 (6 bases). This CDR3 region has 13 residues. Per germline, CDR1 SGHRS and CDR2 YFSETQ. With 3 bases removed from V and 8 bases from J, the gap between germline ends came to 14 bases. CDR3 amino acids: CASSSNRVTGYTF. The CDR3, as DNA: TGCGCCAGCAGCTCAAACAGGGTAACGGGCTACACCTTC.

This clone was picked up a small number of times. The chain employs TRBV7-8 and TRBJ1-5; TRBD1 agrees at 7 bases. There are 16 residues in the CDR3. From germline, CDR1 is SGHVS and CDR2 FQNEAQ. V shed 5 bases and J 0 bases; nucleotides not matched to a gene: 7. CDR3: CASSLGTEYSNQPQHF. The CDR3 DNA sequence: TGTGCCAGCAGCCTCGGGACAGAATATAGCAATCAGCCCCAGCATTTT.

The chain combines TRBV5-4 with TRBJ2-5; TRBD2 aligns across 8 bases. This CDR3 has 15 residues. With V trimmed by 4 bases and J by 3 bases, 8 bases remained unmatched. Germline CDR1 reads SGHNT; CDR2 reads YYREEE (reference sequence). The CDR3 DNA reads as TGTGCCAGCAGCGTAGCGGGACTGCTAGAAGAGACCCAGTACTTC. This codes for CASSVAGLLEETQYF.

V is TRBV11-1 and J is TRBJ2-7, with 8 bases that match TRBD1. The CDR3 covers 14 residues. CDR1 and CDR2 from the germline V gene are SGHAT and FQDESV (reference sequence). Unmatched junction bases numbered 9, after V lost 8 bases and J lost 3 bases. The CDR3, as DNA: TGTGCCAGCGGAGCCGACAGGGGACTCTACGAGCAGTACTTC. It yields the protein CASGADRGLYEQYF.

The chain uses TRBV6-1 and TRBJ2-5; D unresolved. Germline loops: CDR1 MNHNS, CDR2 SASEGT. CDR3 size: 14 residues. The V gene lost 2 bases and the J gene lost 5 bases, with 12 bases spanning the gap. The CDR3 region is CASSEWATRETQYF. CDR3 nucleotides: TGTGCCAGCAGTGAATGGGCGACCCGGGAGACCCAGTACTTC.

This chain links TRBV30 with TRBJ1-5; 9 positions agree with TRBD1. Losses at the gene ends were 5 bases for V and 4 bases for J; bases not matched to a gene: 3. The germline gives CDR1 GTSNPN, CDR2 SVGIG (reference sequence). This CDR3 region has 13 residues. The CDR3 is CAWGGTGNQPQHF. DNA for the CDR3: TGTGCCTGGGGTGGGACAGGGAATCAGCCCCAGCATTTT.

This chain links TRBV19 with TRBJ2-6, with D perhaps matching TRBD2 (6 bases). This CDR3 region has 17 residues. The germline V and J ends were trimmed by 4 bases and 0 bases, with 13 bases remaining between them. Germline V gene data show CDR1 as LNHDA and CDR2 as SQIVND (reference sequence). This chain's CDR3 is CASSTPGLHSGANVLTF. CDR3 nucleotides: TGTGCCAGTAGTACGCCGGGACTCCACTCTGGGGCCAACGTCCTGACTTTC.

This chain joins TRBV5-1 and TRBJ2-3, with D tentatively TRBD2 (5 bases). This CDR3 comprises 14 residues. In germline, CDR1 is SGHRS, CDR2 YFSETQ. V gave up 0 bases and J gave up 5 bases, with 10 bases separating them. The CDR3 is CASSLVAGGDTQYF. In DNA, the CDR3 is TGCGCCAGCAGCTTGGTGGCGGGTGGAGATACGCAGTATTTT.

The chain recombines TRBV4-2 with TRBJ1-3; D gene unclear. The germline V gene encodes CDR1 LGHNA and CDR2 YNFKEQ. V was clipped by 1 base and J by 4 bases, with 8 bases between them. The CDR3 runs to 14 residues. In DNA form, the CDR3 reads TGTGCCAGCAGCCAAGCCCTCCCGGGAAACACCATATATTTT. Its protein is CASSQALPGNTIYF.

The CDR3 loop reads CASSFASSYEQYF. As DNA, the CDR3 is TGTGCCAGCAGCTTCGCCAGCTCCTACGAGCAGTACTTC. V is TRBV5-6 and J is TRBJ2-7; no reliable D call. The ends were cut back, 2 bases at V and 0 bases at J, with 6 bases in the middle. The V gene's germline CDR1 is SGHDT and CDR2 YYEEEE. The CDR3 is made up of 13 amino acids.

The rearrangement links TRBV4-3 to TRBJ2-1; D ambiguous. V lost 1 base and J lost 3, with 7 bases in between. CDR1 is LGHNA, CDR2 YSLEER, per germline. This CDR3 comprises 14 residues. CDR3 sequence reads: CASSQATSYNEQFF. CDR3 coding DNA: TGCGCCAGCAGCCAAGCTACGAGCTACAATGAGCAGTTCTTC.

J is TRBJ2-7 and V is TRBV6-6; a weak D match, TRBD2 (6 bases). The CDR3 is made up of 14 amino acids. The V end lost 7 bases, the J end lost 3 bases, and 16 bases lay between the germline ends. Per the germline V gene, CDR1 is MNHNY and CDR2 is SVGAGI (reference sequence). The CDR3 is CASNSPGDNYEQYF. DNA of the CDR3: TGTGCCAGCAATTCCCCGGGAGACAACTACGAGCAGTACTTC.

The V and J genes are TRBV11-2 and TRBJ1-1; D call uncertain. V lost 2 bases and J lost 1, with 5 bases in between. This CDR3 contains 13 residues. From germline, CDR1 is SGHAT and CDR2 FQNNGV. CDR3: CASSLNRNTEAFF. CDR3 bases: TGTGCCAGCAGCTTAAACAGGAACACTGAAGCTTTCTTT.

The V gene is TRBV6-4, the J gene TRBJ2-3; 7 bases align to TRBD2. The germline V gene has CDR1 MRHNA and CDR2 SNTAGT. The trim removed 0 bases at V and 3 bases at J, leaving 6 bases unmatched. The CDR3 is 16 amino acids. The CDR3 region is CASSDSPGGTTDTQYF. The DNA for the CDR3 is TGTGCCAGCAGTGACTCTCCGGGGGGAACAACAGATACGCAGTATTTT.

The rearrangement joins TRBV7-9 to TRBJ2-5; TRBD2 matches at 8 bases. V dropped 5 bases and J dropped 2; count of bases not matched to a gene: 10. The CDR3 is 16 amino acids. CDR1 is SEHNR, CDR2 FQNEAQ, per germline (reference sequence). CDR3 region: CASSLTAGGAQETQYF. The DNA of the CDR3 is TGTGCCAGCAGCCTGACCGCGGGGGGAGCGCAAGAGACCCAGTACTTC.

V gene TRBV5-1 combines with J gene TRBJ1-4; D perhaps matches TRBD1 (6 bases). Deletions cut 0 bases from V and 4 bases from J, with 16 bases between. CDR1 is SGHRS and CDR2 is YFSETQ in the germline V gene. This CDR3 is 17 amino acids long. The CDR3 loop reads CASSLALTGVLNEKLFF. The CDR3 nucleotides read TGCGCCAGCAGCTTGGCGCTGACAGGCGTTCTTAATGAAAAACTGTTTTTT.

V is TRBV7-2 and J is TRBJ2-7; no clear D. Germline loops: CDR1 SGHTA, CDR2 FQGNSA. V was clipped by 6 bases and J by 4 bases, with 13 bases between them. The CDR3 loop spans 13 amino acids. The CDR3 loop reads CASRLRSDYEQYF. The CDR3 DNA sequence: TGTGCCAGCAGACTACGGTCCGATTACGAGCAGTACTTC. Complete variable domain (other parts from reference TRBV7-2 and TRBJ2-7): GAGVSQSPSNKVTEKGKDVELRCDPISGHTALYWYRQSLGQGLEFLIYFQGNSAPDKSGLPSDRFSAERTGGSVSTLTIQRTQQEDSAVYLCASRLRSDYEQYFGPGTRLTVT.

The chain uses TRBV19 and TRBJ2-1; TRBD2 matches at 11 bases. CDR1 is LNHDA, CDR2 SQIVND, per germline (reference sequence). J lost 1 base, V lost 1 base, and 9 bases had no gene match. The CDR3 runs 19 residues. CDR3 nucleotide sequence: TGTGCCAGTAGTATAGGGGTAGCGGGAGGGCCGGTGTCCTACAATGAGCAGTTCTTC. It encodes CASSIGVAGGPVSYNEQFF.

This rearrangement joins TRBV9 to TRBJ2-4; 8 positions match TRBD2. Germline V gene lookup returns CDR1 SGDLS and CDR2 YYNGEE. The ends lost 4 bases at V and 6 bases at J; junction bases unmatched: 6. This CDR3 comprises 14 residues. CDR3 sequence reads: CASSTAGGGNIQYF. CDR3 nucleotides: TGTGCCAGCAGCACCGCCGGGGGGGGAAACATTCAGTACTTC.

V and J are TRBV27 and TRBJ1-5; D possibly corresponds to TRBD1 (5 bases). CDR3 length: 15 amino acids. Looked up from germline, CDR1 is MNHEY and CDR2 is SMNVEV (reference sequence). Trimming pared 8 bases from V and 3 bases from J, leaving 17 bases between. CDR3 protein: CASRNGGGNNQPQHF. The CDR3 nucleotides read TGTGCCAGCCGGAATGGGGGAGGAAACAATCAGCCCCAGCATTTT.

This clone appeared a single time. V gene TRBV19 combines with J gene TRBJ2-3; TRBD1 matches 8 bases. The CDR3 contains 14 residues. The trim removed 2 bases at V and 4 bases at J, leaving 2 bases unmatched. Germline CDR1 is LNHDA and CDR2 is SQIVND (reference sequence). The CDR3 reads CASSIRQGSDTQYF. DNA for the CDR3: TGTGCCAGTAGTATAAGACAGGGGTCAGATACGCAGTATTTT.

The rearrangement joins TRBV9 to TRBJ2-3; no reliable D call. Germline loops: CDR1 SGDLS, CDR2 YYNGEE. V was shortened by 4 bases and J by 0 bases, with 12 bases between the two germline ends. The CDR3 length is 15 residues. CDR3 sequence: CASSPKERSTDTQYF. The DNA of the CDR3 is TGTGCCAGCAGCCCAAAGGAGCGTAGCACAGATACGCAGTATTTT.

This sequence joins TRBV18 and TRBJ2-5, with 10 bases aligning to TRBD1. The V gene end was trimmed by 3 bases and the J gene end by 1 base; junction bases not matched to a gene: 5. Germline-derived CDR1 and CDR2 are KGHSH and LQKENI. There are 16 residues in the CDR3. The CDR3 loop reads CASSPLGTGAQETQYF. The CDR3 DNA reads as TGTGCCAGCTCACCGCTAGGGACAGGGGCCCAAGAGACCCAGTACTTC.